What follows are 30 T cell receptor beta chains derived from one specimen sequenced in a study of T cells in Graves' hyperthyroidism and ophthalmopathy (dated 2019 in TCRdb). Receptors were amplified or captured by multiplex PCR. The instrument given in TCRdb is Illumina HiSeq 2000. The TCR beta CDR3 regions were amplified from RNA transcripts. For the first round of RT-PCR on the TCR CDR3, the HTBI primer set was used together with the Qiagen OneStep RT-PCR kit. TCRdb reran the public reads through fastp at Q25 and MiXCR, keeping productive beta chains. Identical CDR3 proteins give one entry, which carries the most common genes and DNA. In all, the sample holds 300,000 to 450,000 distinct CDR3 sequences, and around a sixth of those were seen once. The top ten hold 15% to 19% of the sample. The specimen sequenced was blood. The source is a woman in her thirties or forties with Graves' ophthalmopathy.

This clonotype was seen ten or more times. The chain links TRBV30 to TRBJ1-2; no firm D call. The V end lost 6 bases, the J end lost 7 bases, and 21 bases lay between the germline ends. The CDR3 is 14 amino acids. From germline, CDR1 is GTSNPN and CDR2 SVGIG (reference sequence). CDR3 amino acids: CACTPRGVWFGYTF. In DNA, the CDR3 is TGTGCCTGTACCCCTCGTGGCGTTTGGTTTGGCTACACCTTC.

This clonotype was detected ten times or more. V gene TRBV7-3 combines with J gene TRBJ1-3; no clear D gene. The CDR3 runs to 15 residues. Germline V gene lookup returns CDR1 SGHTA and CDR2 FQGTGA. The germline V and J ends were trimmed by 3 bases and 0 bases, with 9 bases remaining between them. CDR3 residues: CASSFTAFSGNTIYF. The CDR3 region has the DNA TGTGCCAGCAGCTTTACAGCGTTCTCTGGAAACACCATATATTTT.

J is TRBJ1-5 and V is TRBV3-1, with unresolved D. The ends were cut back, 0 bases at V and 9 bases at J, with 15 bases in the middle. Germline V gene lookup returns CDR1 LGHDT and CDR2 YNNKEL (reference sequence). The CDR3 spans 15 residues. CDR3 amino acids: CASSQDGAENSPQHF. Written as DNA, the CDR3 is TGTGCCAGCAGCCAAGACGGTGCGGAAAATTCGCCCCAGCATTTT.

This clonotype was found many times. The gene calls are TRBV29-1 and TRBJ1-5; no definite D call. The germline CDR1 and CDR2 sequences are SQVTM and ANQGSEA. The CDR3 has 13 amino acids. Trimming removed 4 bases from V and 3 bases from J, with 10 bases in between. The CDR3: CSVVLGNNQPQHF. The DNA for the CDR3 is TGCAGCGTTGTCTTGGGGAACAATCAGCCCCAGCATTTT.

The chain couples TRBV29-1 to TRBJ2-7; D may be TRBD1 (5 bases). The length of the CDR3 is 13 residues. V was trimmed by 4 bases and J by 0 bases, leaving 10 bases between them. Germline V gene sequence: CDR1 SQVTM, CDR2 ANQGSEA. This chain's CDR3 is CSVGAGNSYEQYF. CDR3 DNA sequence: TGCAGCGTTGGGGCAGGGAACTCCTACGAGCAGTACTTC.

This clonotype has at least ten counts. The rearrangement uses TRBV6-2 or TRBV6-3 and TRBJ2-7; 8 bases are shared with TRBD1. The V and J ends lost 6 bases and 5 bases, in that order; junction bases with no gene match: 0. Germline values: CDR1 MNHEY, CDR2 SVGEGT. The CDR3 length is 11 residues. The CDR3 nucleotides read TGTGCCAGCAGACAGGGGGACGAGCAGTACTTC. Residues: CASRQGDEQYF.

The chain is built from TRBV12-3 or TRBV12-4 and TRBJ1-1; D is unresolved. The germline V and J ends were trimmed by 9 bases and 6 bases, with 11 bases remaining between them. The CDR3 is made up of 11 amino acids. The CDR3: CASRNVAEAFF. CDR3 in DNA: TGTGCCAGTAGGAACGTGGCTGAAGCTTTCTTT.

This clonotype was seen at least ten times. This chain uses TRBV30 with TRBJ2-4; D is perhaps TRBD2 (5 bases). Trimming cost V 3 bases and J 9 bases, with 15 bases left between them. CDR1 and CDR2 from the germline V gene are GTSNPN and SVGIG (reference sequence). The CDR3 extends over 13 amino acids. CDR3 loop: CAWRAKGGGIQYF. As DNA, the CDR3 is TGTGCCTGGAGAGCCAAAGGCGGAGGCATTCAGTACTTC.

The table lists this clonotype with many counts. This chain joins TRBV19 and TRBJ2-2; unclear D gene. Germline CDR1 is LNHDA and CDR2 is SQIVND (reference sequence). The V gene lost 6 bases and the J gene lost 5 bases, with 10 bases spanning the gap. CDR3 length equals 13 residues. CDR3 amino acids: CASSETLTGELFF. CDR3 coding DNA: TGTGCCAGTAGCGAGACACTAACCGGGGAGCTGTTTTTT.

This clonotype was detected ten times or more. The chain joins TRBV6-2 or TRBV6-3 to TRBJ2-2; unclear D gene. The CDR3 runs to 14 residues. V lost 3 bases to trimming and J lost 5 bases, with 10 bases between them. Germline CDR1 and CDR2: MNHEY and SVGEGT. Here the CDR3 reads CASSYSTPTGELFF. CDR3 sequence (DNA): TGTGCCAGCAGTTATTCAACTCCGACCGGGGAGCTGTTTTTT.

The chain couples TRBV6-1 to TRBJ2-5; possibly TRBD1 for D (6 bases). V was trimmed by 6 bases and J by 2 bases, leaving 22 bases between them. Germline V gene lookup returns CDR1 MNHNS and CDR2 SASEGT. The CDR3 contains 17 residues. The CDR3 DNA is TGTGCCAGCAGCAAACAAAGGGACACCGGCCGACAAGAGACCCAGTACTTC. The encoded protein is CASSKQRDTGRQETQYF.

The sample holds one count of this clonotype. The chain joins TRBV14 to TRBJ2-7; D is unresolved. The germline V gene encodes CDR1 SGHDN and CDR2 FVKESK. The ends were cut back, 1 base at V and 0 bases at J, with 10 bases in the middle. The CDR3 totals 15 residues. This CDR3 reads CASSQVTAPSYEQYF. DNA of the CDR3: TGTGCCAGCAGCCAAGTCACGGCGCCCTCCTACGAGCAGTACTTC.

This clonotype was counted many times. This sequence joins TRBV7-2 and TRBJ2-7; 8 nucleotides align to TRBD1. V dropped 5 bases and J dropped 7; count of bases not matched to a gene: 7. Per the germline V gene, CDR1 is SGHTA and CDR2 is FQGNSA. CDR3 length: 13 residues. The CDR3 DNA is TGTGCCAGCAGCCCAACAGGGGGTTTGGAGCAGTACTTC. It specifies CASSPTGGLEQYF.

This clonotype was seen at least ten times. The chain employs TRBV10-2 and TRBJ2-1, with 13 bases fitting TRBD2. The CDR3 sequence is 15 residues long. The trim removed 3 bases at V and 8 bases at J, leaving 4 bases unmatched. The germline gives CDR1 WSHSY, CDR2 SAAADI. In DNA form, the CDR3 reads TGCGCCAGCAGTGACCACGGACTAGCGGGGGATGAGCAGTTCTTC. Translating gives CASSDHGLAGDEQFF.

This clonotype appeared many times. The CDR3 coding sequence is TGTGCCAGCAGCCCCCCCGGGGAATCCGCTGAAGCTTTCTTT. Protein product: CASSPPGESAEAFF. This rearrangement joins TRBV13 to TRBJ1-1; unclear D gene. The CDR3 length is 14 residues. V lost 5 bases to trimming and J lost 6 bases, with 16 bases between them. Germline V lookup: CDR1 PRHDT, CDR2 FYEKMQ (reference sequence).

The J gene is TRBJ1-1, the V gene TRBV6-1; D is possibly TRBD1 (5 bases). There are 14 residues in the CDR3. Deletions cut 8 bases from V and 0 bases from J, with 13 bases between. In germline, CDR1 is MNHNS, CDR2 SASEGT. The CDR3 DNA reads TGTGCCAGCTTTAGGGACGGCTTGAACACTGAAGCTTTCTTT. This translates into CASFRDGLNTEAFF.

This clonotype was seen repeatedly, ten times or more. In nucleotides, the CDR3 is TGTGCCAGCAGTGACAGGGGGGTTTCGGACATTCAGTACTTC. This translates into CASSDRGVSDIQYF. The genes are TRBV2 and TRBJ2-4; weak D call: TRBD1 (7 bases). The CDR3 is 14 residues long. Trimming left V 3 bases short and J 8 bases short, with 14 bases between. Germline CDR1 is SNHLY and CDR2 is FYNNEI.

This clonotype was seen at least ten times. V is TRBV20-1 and J is TRBJ2-7; 7 bases fit TRBD2. This CDR3 spans 13 amino acids. Germline loops: CDR1 DFQATT, CDR2 SNEGSKA (reference sequence). The J segment lost 1 base and the V segment lost 1 base, leaving 1 base of the junction unmatched. This chain's CDR3 is CSARGRESYEQYF. CDR3 bases: TGCAGTGCTAGAGGGCGGGAGTCCTACGAGCAGTACTTC.

V gene TRBV7-3 combines with J gene TRBJ2-5; possible D gene TRBD1, 5 bases. Germline loops: CDR1 SGHTA, CDR2 FQGTGA. V was shortened by 2 bases and J by 1 base, with 11 bases between the two germline ends. This CDR3 is 15 amino acids long. The CDR3 nucleotides read TGTGCCAGCAGCTTATTCGGGCAGGGCCAAGAGACCCAGTACTTC. Its translation: CASSLFGQGQETQYF.

This clonotype was detected ten times or more. The chain has TRBV11-2 and TRBJ2-7; TRBD1 might be the D (6 bases). There are 18 residues in the CDR3. Trimming left V 1 base short and J 0 bases short, with 19 bases between. CDR1 is SGHAT and CDR2 is FQNNGV in the germline V gene. The CDR3, as DNA: TGTGCCAGCAGCTTAGGAGGACAGCCATCTTCTAGCTCCTACGAGCAGTACTTC. Its protein is CASSLGGQPSSSSYEQYF. The full variable domain, in which reference TRBV11-2 and TRBJ2-7 provide the parts outside the CDR3, is EAGVAQSPRYKIIEKRQSVAFWCNPISGHATLYWYQQILGQGPKLLIQFQNNGVVDDSQLPKDRFSAERLKGVDSTLKIQPAKLEDSAVYLCASSLGGQPSSSSYEQYFGPGTRLTVT.

In this sample, this clonotype turned up many times. CDR3 loop: CASSPFPTEAFF. The CDR3 DNA reads as TGTGCCAGCAGCCCGTTTCCTACTGAAGCTTTCTTT. The chain combines TRBV7-9 with TRBJ1-1; D unclear. The CDR3 length is 12 residues. Trimming cost V 5 bases and J 5 bases, with 9 bases left between them. Germline V lookup: CDR1 SEHNR, CDR2 FQNEAQ (reference sequence). The variable domain in full, completed from reference TRBV7-9 and TRBJ1-1, reads DTGVSQNPRHKITKRGQNVTFRCDPISEHNRLYWYRQTLGQGPEFLTYFQNEAQLEKSRLLSDRFSAERPKGSFSTLEIQRTEQGDSAMYLCASSPFPTEAFFGQGTRLTVV.

A word on this clonotype: One junction end does not reproduce the germline sequence, and a read error may be involved. The gene calls are TRBV12-3 or TRBV12-4 and TRBJ1-2; tentatively, D is TRBD1 (6 bases). The CDR3 runs to 14 residues. CDR3 residues: CASSLRGTQDGYIF. CDR3 coding DNA: TGTGCCAGCAGTTTACGCGGGACACAGGATGGCTACATCTTC.

A note on this clonotype: A much larger clone lies a single base off, so this may be a read error. The chain couples TRBV6-1 to TRBJ2-7; D is possibly TRBD2 (5 bases). Germline V lookup: CDR1 MNHNS, CDR2 SASEGT. The CDR3 consists of 15 residues. Here the CDR3 reads CASSEALAFSFEQYV. Written as DNA, the CDR3 is TGTGCCAGCAGTGAGGCGCTAGCTTTTTCCTTCGAGCAGTACGTC.

This clonotype was observed at least ten times. The chain carries TRBV4-3 and TRBJ1-1, with unresolved D. With 4 bases removed from V and 2 bases from J, the gap between germline ends came to 11 bases. The CDR3 runs 14 residues. The germline V gene has CDR1 LGHNA and CDR2 YSLEER. The CDR3: CASSPMGFNTEAFF. The DNA for the CDR3 is TGCGCCAGCAGCCCAATGGGTTTTAACACTGAAGCTTTCTTT.

The V and J genes are TRBV30 and TRBJ2-1, with 7 nucleotides matching TRBD2. V lost 0 bases, J lost 4 bases, and 15 bases stayed unmatched. The CDR3 contains 18 residues. Germline V gene lookup returns CDR1 GTSNPN and CDR2 SVGIG (reference sequence). The CDR3 DNA reads TGTGCCTGGAGTGTATTCCGTTGGGAGGGCGGGTTGTACAATGAGCAGTTCTTC. Amino acid sequence: CAWSVFRWEGGLYNEQFF.

This clonotype came up many times. The chain joins TRBV6-2 or TRBV6-3 to TRBJ1-5; possible D gene TRBD1, 5 bases. V was pared by 1 base and J by 4 bases, with 8 bases between. The CDR3 is 14 residues long. Germline V gene data show CDR1 as MNHEY and CDR2 as SVGEGT. CDR3 coding DNA: TGTGCCAGCAGTTACTTCCGGGGGAATCAGCCCCAGCATTTT. It encodes CASSYFRGNQPQHF.

For this clonotype: This may stem from a read error, because a much larger clone lies one nucleotide away. This chain joins TRBV6-5 and TRBJ2-7, with 8 bases aligning to TRBD2. The germline CDR1 and CDR2 sequences are MNHEY and SVGAGI. CDR3 length: 15 amino acids. The CDR3 sequence: CVSSSGGNIVYEQYF. The DNA of the CDR3 is TGTGTCAGCAGTTCGGGAGGGAATATTGTCTACGAGCAGTACTTC.

In its sample, this clonotype was seen many times. This chain links TRBV30 with TRBJ1-2; no clear D gene. The CDR3 is 15 residues long. Deletions cut 0 bases from V and 0 bases from J, with 11 bases between. From germline, CDR1 is GTSNPN and CDR2 SVGIG (reference sequence). The CDR3 bases are TGTGCCTGGAGTGTTTCAGGTCTCCCTAACTATGGCTACACCTTC. This sequence encodes CAWSVSGLPNYGYTF.

This chain joins TRBV6-5 and TRBJ2-7; 11 bases map to TRBD2. The CDR3 totals 13 residues. With 6 bases clipped from V and 7 bases from J, the junction kept 5 bases outside the gene matches. Germline V gives CDR1 MNHEY, CDR2 SVGAGI. DNA for the CDR3: TGTGCCAGCAGCTTGACTAGCGGGAAGGAGCAGTACTTC. Amino acids: CASSLTSGKEQYF.

This clonotype showed up just once. The genes are TRBV6-1 and TRBJ2-6, with D maybe TRBD1 (6 bases). CDR3 size: 17 residues. V was pared by 6 bases and J by 0 bases, with 15 bases between. Germline V lookup: CDR1 MNHNS, CDR2 SASEGT. CDR3 loop: CASSWSGHPSGANVLTF. For the CDR3, the DNA is TGTGCCAGCAGCTGGTCGGGACACCCCTCTGGGGCCAACGTCCTGACTTTC.